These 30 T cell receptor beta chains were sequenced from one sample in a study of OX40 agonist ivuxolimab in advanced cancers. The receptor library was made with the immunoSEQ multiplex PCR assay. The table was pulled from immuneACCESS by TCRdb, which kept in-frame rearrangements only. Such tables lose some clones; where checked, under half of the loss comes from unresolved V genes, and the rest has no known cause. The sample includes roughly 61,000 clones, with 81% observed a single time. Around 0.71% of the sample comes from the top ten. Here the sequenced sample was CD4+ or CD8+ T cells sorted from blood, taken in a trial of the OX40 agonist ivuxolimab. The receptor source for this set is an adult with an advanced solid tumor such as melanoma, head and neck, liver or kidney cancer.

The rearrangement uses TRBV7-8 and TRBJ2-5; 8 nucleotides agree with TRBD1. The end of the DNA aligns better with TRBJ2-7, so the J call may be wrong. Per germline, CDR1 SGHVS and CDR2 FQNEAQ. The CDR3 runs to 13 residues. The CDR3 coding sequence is TGTGCCAGCAGCCAAGGGACAGGTCCCGAGCAGTACTTC. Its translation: CASSQGTGPEQYF.

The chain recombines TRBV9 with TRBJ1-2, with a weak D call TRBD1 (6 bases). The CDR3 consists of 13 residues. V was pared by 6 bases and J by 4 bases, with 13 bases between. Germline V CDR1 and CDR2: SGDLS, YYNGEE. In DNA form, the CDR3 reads TGTGCCAGCACCCCGGGACAAATCTATGGCTACACCTTC. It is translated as CASTPGQIYGYTF. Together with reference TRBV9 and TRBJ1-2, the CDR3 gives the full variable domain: DSGVTQTPKHLITATGQRVTLRCSPRSGDLSVYWYQQSLDQGLQFLIQYYNGEERAKGNILERFSAQQFPDLHSELNLSSLELGDSALYFCASTPGQIYGYTFGSGTRLTVV.

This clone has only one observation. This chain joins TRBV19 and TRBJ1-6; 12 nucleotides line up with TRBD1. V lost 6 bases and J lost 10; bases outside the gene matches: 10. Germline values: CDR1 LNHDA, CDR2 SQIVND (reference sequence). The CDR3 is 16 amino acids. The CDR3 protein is CASRMGQGARSSPLHF. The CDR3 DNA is TGTGCCAGTAGGATGGGACAGGGGGCGCGGTCGTCACCCCTCCACTTT. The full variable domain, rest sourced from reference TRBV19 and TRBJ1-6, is DGGITQSPKYLFRKEGQNVTLSCEQNLNHDAMYWYRQDPGQGLRLIYYSQIVNDFQKGDIAEGYSVSREKKESFPLTVTSAQKNPTAFYLCASRMGQGARSSPLHFGNGTRLTVT.

CDR3 sequence reads: CASSDQGGTGELFF. CDR3 bases: TGTGCCAGCAGTGACCAGGGTGGCACCGGGGAGCTGTTTTTT. V and J are TRBV2 and TRBJ2-2; TRBD1 might be the D (5 bases). With 3 bases removed from V and 4 bases from J, the gap between germline ends came to 9 bases. The germline gives CDR1 SNHLY, CDR2 FYNNEI. CDR3 length: 14 amino acids.

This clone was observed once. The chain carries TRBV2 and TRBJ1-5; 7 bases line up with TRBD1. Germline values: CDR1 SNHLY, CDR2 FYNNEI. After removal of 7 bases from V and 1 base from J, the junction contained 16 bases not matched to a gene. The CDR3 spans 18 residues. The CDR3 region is CASILDRASAGSNQPQHF. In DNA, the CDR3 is TGTGCCAGCATTCTAGACAGGGCTAGCGCAGGGAGCAATCAGCCCCAGCATTTT.

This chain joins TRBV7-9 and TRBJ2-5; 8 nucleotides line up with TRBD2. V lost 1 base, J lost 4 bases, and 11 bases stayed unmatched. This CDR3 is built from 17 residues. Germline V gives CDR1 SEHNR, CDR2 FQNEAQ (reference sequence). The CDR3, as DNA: TGTGCCAGCAGCTTAGGCCACCTTAGCGGGGTATCAGAGACCCAGTACTTC. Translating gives CASSLGHLSGVSETQYF. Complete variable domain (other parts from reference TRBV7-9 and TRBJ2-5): DTGVSQNPRHKITKRGQNVTFRCDPISEHNRLYWYRQTLGQGPEFLTYFQNEAQLEKSRLLSDRFSAERPKGSFSTLEIQRTEQGDSAMYLCASSLGHLSGVSETQYFGPGTRLLVL.

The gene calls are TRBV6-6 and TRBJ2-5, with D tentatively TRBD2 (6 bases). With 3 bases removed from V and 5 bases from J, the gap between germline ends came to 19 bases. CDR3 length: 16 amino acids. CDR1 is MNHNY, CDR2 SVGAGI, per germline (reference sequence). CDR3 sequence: CASSYLTGTPGETQYF. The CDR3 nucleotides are TGTGCCAGCAGTTATCTAACCGGGACTCCCGGGGAGACCCAGTACTTC.

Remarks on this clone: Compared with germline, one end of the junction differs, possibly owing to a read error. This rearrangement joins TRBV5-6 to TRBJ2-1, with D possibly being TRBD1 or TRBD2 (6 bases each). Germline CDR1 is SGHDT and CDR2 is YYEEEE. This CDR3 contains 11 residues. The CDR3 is CASSVGGSPLF. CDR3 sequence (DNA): TGTGCCAGCAGCGTGGGGGGCTCGCCGCTCTTC.

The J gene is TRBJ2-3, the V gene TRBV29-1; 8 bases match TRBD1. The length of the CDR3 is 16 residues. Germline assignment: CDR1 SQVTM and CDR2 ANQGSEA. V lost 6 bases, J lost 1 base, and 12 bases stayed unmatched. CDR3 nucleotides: TGCAGCGTAACGGGACAGGAACGGGTGGGCACAGATACGCAGTATTTT. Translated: CSVTGQERVGTDTQYF.

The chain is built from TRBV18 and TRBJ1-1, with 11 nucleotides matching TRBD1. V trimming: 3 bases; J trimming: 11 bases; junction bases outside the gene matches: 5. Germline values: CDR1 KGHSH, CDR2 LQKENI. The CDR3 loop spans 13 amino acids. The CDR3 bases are TGTGCCAGCTCACCTGGACAGGGGGCGTCGGCTTTCTTT. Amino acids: CASSPGQGASAFF.

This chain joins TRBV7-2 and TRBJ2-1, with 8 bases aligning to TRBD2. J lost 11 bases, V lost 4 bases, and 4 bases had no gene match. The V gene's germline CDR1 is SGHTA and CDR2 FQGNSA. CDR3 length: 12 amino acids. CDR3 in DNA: TGTGCCAGCAGCTCGAGCGGGGGTCAGCAGTTCTTC. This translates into CASSSSGGQQFF.

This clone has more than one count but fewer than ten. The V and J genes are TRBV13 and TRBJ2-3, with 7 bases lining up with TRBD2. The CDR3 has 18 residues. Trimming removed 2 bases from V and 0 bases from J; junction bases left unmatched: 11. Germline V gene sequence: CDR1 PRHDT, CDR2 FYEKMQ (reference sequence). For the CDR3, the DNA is TGTGCCAGCAGCTTATTTGGCCTAGCGGTGGGGAGCACAGATACGCAGTATTTT. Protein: CASSLFGLAVGSTDTQYF.

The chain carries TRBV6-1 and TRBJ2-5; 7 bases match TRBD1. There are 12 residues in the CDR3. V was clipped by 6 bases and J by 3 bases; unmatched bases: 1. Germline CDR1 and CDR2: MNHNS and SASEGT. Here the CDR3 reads CASRTGKETQYF. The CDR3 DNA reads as TGTGCCAGCAGGACAGGGAAAGAGACCCAGTACTTC.

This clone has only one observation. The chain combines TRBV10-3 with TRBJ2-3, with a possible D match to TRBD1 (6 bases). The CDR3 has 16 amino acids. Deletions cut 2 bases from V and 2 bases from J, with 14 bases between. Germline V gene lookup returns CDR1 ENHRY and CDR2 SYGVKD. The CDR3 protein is CAISEPSRGYTDTQYF. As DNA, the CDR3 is TGTGCCATCAGTGAGCCGTCCAGGGGCTACACAGATACGCAGTATTTT.

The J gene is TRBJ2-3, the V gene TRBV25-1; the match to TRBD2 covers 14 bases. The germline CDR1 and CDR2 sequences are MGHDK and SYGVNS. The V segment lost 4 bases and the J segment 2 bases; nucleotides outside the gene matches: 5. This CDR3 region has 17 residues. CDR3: CASSGRLAGGPTDTQYF. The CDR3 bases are TGTGCCAGCAGTGGCCGACTAGCGGGGGGGCCCACAGATACGCAGTATTTT.

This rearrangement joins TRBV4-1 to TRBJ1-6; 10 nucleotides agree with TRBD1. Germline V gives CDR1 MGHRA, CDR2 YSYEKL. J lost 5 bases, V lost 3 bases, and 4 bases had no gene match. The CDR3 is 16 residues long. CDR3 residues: CASSQPGQGNNSPLHF. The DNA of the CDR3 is TGCGCCAGCAGCCAGCCGGGACAGGGGAATAATTCACCCCTCCACTTT.

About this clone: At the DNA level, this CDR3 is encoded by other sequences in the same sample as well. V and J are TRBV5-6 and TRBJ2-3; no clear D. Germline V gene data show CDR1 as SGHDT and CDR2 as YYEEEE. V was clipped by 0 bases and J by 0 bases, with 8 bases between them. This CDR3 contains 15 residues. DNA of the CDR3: TGTGCCAGCAGCTTGGGACCTACTAGCACAGATACGCAGTATTTT. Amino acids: CASSLGPTSTDTQYF.

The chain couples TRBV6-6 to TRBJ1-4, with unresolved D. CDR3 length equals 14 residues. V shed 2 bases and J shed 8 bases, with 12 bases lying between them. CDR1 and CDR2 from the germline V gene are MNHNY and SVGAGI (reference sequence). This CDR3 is CASSYGLGTEKLFF. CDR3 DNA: TGTGCCAGCAGTTACGGTTTGGGAACCGAAAAACTGTTTTTT.

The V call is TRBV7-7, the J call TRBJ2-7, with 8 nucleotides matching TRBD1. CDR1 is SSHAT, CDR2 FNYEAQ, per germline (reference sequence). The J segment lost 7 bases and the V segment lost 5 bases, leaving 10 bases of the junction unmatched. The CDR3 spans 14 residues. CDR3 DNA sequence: TGTGCCAGCAGCGCCCAGGGGGCGCTGGGGGAGCAGTACTTC. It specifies CASSAQGALGEQYF.

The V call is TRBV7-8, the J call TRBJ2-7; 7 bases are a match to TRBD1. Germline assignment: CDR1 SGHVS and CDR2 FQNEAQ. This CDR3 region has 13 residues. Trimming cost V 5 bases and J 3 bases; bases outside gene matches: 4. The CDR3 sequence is CASSLGQIYEQYF. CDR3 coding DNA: TGTGCCAGCAGCCTGGGACAGATCTACGAGCAGTACTTC.

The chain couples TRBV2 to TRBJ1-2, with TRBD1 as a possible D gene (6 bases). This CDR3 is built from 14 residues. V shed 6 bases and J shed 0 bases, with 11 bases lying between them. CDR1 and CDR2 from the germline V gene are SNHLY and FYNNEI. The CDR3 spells CASSPGAANYGYTF. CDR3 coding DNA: TGTGCCAGCAGCCCAGGGGCAGCTAACTATGGCTACACCTTC. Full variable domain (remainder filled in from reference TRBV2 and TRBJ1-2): EPEVTQTPSHQVTQMGQEVILRCVPISNHLYFYWYRQILGQKVEFLVSFYNNEISEKSEIFDDQFSVERPDGSNFTLKIRSTKLEDSAMYFCASSPGAANYGYTFGSGTRLTVV.

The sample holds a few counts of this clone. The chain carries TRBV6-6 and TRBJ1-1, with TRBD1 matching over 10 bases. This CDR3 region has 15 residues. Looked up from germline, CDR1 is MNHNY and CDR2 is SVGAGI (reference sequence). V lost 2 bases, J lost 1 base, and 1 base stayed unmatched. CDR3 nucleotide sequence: TGTGCCAGCAGTTACAGGGACAGGGGGAACACTGAAGCTTTCTTT. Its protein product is CASSYRDRGNTEAFF.

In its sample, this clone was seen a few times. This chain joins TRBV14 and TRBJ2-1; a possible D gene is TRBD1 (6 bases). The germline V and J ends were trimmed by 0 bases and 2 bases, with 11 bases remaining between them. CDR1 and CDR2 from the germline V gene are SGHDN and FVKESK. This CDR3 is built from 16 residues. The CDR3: CASSQDTGIPYNEQFF. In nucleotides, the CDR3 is TGTGCCAGCAGCCAAGACACAGGGATCCCCTACAATGAGCAGTTCTTC.

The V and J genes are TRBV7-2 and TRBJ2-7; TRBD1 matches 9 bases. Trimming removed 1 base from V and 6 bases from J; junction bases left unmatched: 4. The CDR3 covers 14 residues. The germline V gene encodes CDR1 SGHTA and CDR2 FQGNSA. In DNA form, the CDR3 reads TGTGCCAGCAGCTTAGACAGGGGGCGAAGCGAGCAGTACTTC. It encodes CASSLDRGRSEQYF. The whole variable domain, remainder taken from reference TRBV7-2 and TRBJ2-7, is GAGVSQSPSNKVTEKGKDVELRCDPISGHTALYWYRQSLGQGLEFLIYFQGNSAPDKSGLPSDRFSAERTGGSVSTLTIQRTQQEDSAVYLCASSLDRGRSEQYFGPGTRLTVT.

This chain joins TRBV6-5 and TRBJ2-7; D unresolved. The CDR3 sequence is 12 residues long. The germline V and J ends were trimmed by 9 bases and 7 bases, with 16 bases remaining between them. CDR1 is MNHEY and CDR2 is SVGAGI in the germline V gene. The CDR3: CASGPGFGEQYF. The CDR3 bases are TGTGCCAGTGGACCGGGCTTCGGGGAGCAGTACTTC.

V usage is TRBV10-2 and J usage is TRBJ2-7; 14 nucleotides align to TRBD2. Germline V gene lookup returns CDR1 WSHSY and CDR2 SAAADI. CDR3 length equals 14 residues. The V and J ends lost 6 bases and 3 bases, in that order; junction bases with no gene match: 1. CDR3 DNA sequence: TGCGCCAGCAGGGGGACTAGCGGGGGCTACGAGCAGTACTTC. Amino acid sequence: CASRGTSGGYEQYF.

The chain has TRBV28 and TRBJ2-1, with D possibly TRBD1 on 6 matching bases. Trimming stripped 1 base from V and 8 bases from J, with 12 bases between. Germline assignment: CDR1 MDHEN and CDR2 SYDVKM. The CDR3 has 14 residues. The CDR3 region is CASSLFRGRDEQFF. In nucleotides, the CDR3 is TGTGCCAGCAGTTTATTCAGGGGTCGAGATGAGCAGTTCTTC. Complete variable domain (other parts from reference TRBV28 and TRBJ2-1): DVKVTQSSRYLVKRTGEKVFLECVQDMDHENMFWYRQDPGLGLRLIYFSYDVKMKEKGDIPEGYSVSREKKERFSLILESASTNQTSMYLCASSLFRGRDEQFFGPGTRLTVL.

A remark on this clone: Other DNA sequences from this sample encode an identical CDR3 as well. The CDR3 spells CASSAHSNQPQHF. The CDR3 bases are TGTGCCAGCAGCGCACATAGCAATCAGCCCCAGCATTTT. The V call is TRBV9, the J call TRBJ1-5; D unresolved. Per the germline V gene, CDR1 is SGDLS and CDR2 is YYNGEE. The CDR3 consists of 13 residues. V was cut by 3 bases and J by 0 bases, with 4 bases left in between.

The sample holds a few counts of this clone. The CDR3 protein is CASSQVIPTEAFF. The CDR3 nucleotides read TGCGCCAGCAGCCAAGTAATACCAACTGAAGCTTTCTTT. The rearrangement joins TRBV4-1 to TRBJ1-1; D not resolved. V was pared by 1 base and J by 5 bases, with 8 bases between. The CDR3 consists of 13 residues. The germline V gene encodes CDR1 MGHRA and CDR2 YSYEKL.

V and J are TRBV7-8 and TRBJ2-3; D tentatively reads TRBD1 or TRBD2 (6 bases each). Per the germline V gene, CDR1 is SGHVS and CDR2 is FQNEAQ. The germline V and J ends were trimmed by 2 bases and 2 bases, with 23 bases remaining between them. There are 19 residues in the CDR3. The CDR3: CASSLSRSGWRGYTDTQYF. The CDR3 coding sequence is TGTGCCAGCAGCTTATCAAGGTCAGGGTGGAGGGGGTACACAGATACGCAGTATTTT.